A selection of T cell receptor beta chains follows, all from one sample in a study of OX40 agonist ivuxolimab in advanced cancers. Libraries were prepared by immunoSEQ multiplex PCR; TCRdb keeps only in-frame clonotypes and omits some of them. The table records about 61,000 clones, approximately 90% of them present only once. The sample consisted of CD4+ or CD8+ T cells sorted from blood, taken in a trial of the OX40 agonist ivuxolimab. The receptors shown here come from an adult with an advanced solid tumor such as melanoma, head and neck, liver or kidney cancer. Both conserved end residues are part of each CDR3.

j_gene | v_gene | CDR3aa
TRBJ2-3 | TRBV9 | CASSVDKDTQYF
TRBJ2-5 | TRBV30 | CAWSAPRRGVETQYF
TRBJ2-2 | TRBV7-3 | CASSLNTGSTGELFF
TRBJ1-2 | TRBV28 | CASSPPRSTFSNYGYTF
TRBJ1-3 | TRBV4-1 | CASSQGLGWGAGNTIYF
TRBJ2-7 | TRBV7-2 | CASSQRSGGFYEQYF
TRBJ1-4 | TRBV7-9 | CASSLRGTGEKLFF
TRBJ1-3 | TRBV4-2 | CASSQGSWDRVFLAGNTIYF
TRBJ1-2 | TRBV7-9 | CASSPSAGAGYGYTF
TRBJ2-1 | TRBV5-1 | CASTSRREISNEQFF
TRBJ2-1 | TRBV2 | CASTVRTGGWDNEQFF
TRBJ1-1 | TRBV10-3 | CAITAGGRNTEAFF
TRBJ1-4 | TRBV15 | CATSNLGPGQEKLFF
TRBJ1-1 | TRBV10-1 | CASSEAGTPGEAFF
TRBJ1-1 | TRBV7-8 | CASSPARGKNTEAFF
TRBJ1-2 | TRBV5-1 | CASSLGGGHTNYGYTF
TRBJ2-5 | TRBV5-1 | CASSLALAEETQYF
TRBJ1-6 | TRBV5-1 | CASNPGDRGYSPLHF
TRBJ1-2 | TRBV10-2 | CASSAPQLNYGYTF
TRBJ1-2 | TRBV5-1 | CASSFDPLVGADGYTF
TRBJ2-5 | TRBV18 | CASSPGTLRGTQYF
TRBJ1-5 | TRBV18 | CASSPPSLPSQPQHF
TRBJ2-5 | TRBV7-3 | CASSPRGRSAGGQETQYF
TRBJ1-3 | TRBV4-1 | CASSRGLRGTGNTIYF
TRBJ2-7 | TRBV5-4 | CASSLVGRGAHEQYF
TRBJ1-2 | TRBV6-1 | CASSDRQAGSYGYTF
TRBJ2-5 | TRBV6-1 | CASRLWTGPGETQYF
TRBJ1-4 | TRBV5-6 | CASSYPGTADEKLFF
TRBJ2-1 | TRBV15 | CATSREGLVIDEQFF
TRBJ2-7 | TRBV5-5 | CASSLVGRDGSYEQYF
TRBJ1-2 | TRBV18 | CASSPSPGTGGYGYTF
TRBJ2-1 | TRBV14 | CASSPGGEQFF
TRBJ1-1 | TRBV18 | CASSPTQGANTEAFF
TRBJ2-3 | TRBV27 | CASQRAYSTDTQYF
TRBJ2-1 | TRBV27 | CASSSPGTAYNEQFF
TRBJ2-6 | TRBV19 | CASKKQSGANVLTF
TRBJ2-3 | TRBV7-2 | CASSLQTSGTDTQYF